These T cell receptor beta chains were read from a single sample in a study of T-cell memory formation after mild COVID-19. TCRdb analysed the 5' RACE reads with MiXCR anew, one entry per CDR3 protein. Found here are about 430,000 distinct CDR3 sequences, roughly 24% of them singletons; the top ten hold 7.5% to 10%. The sample comprised PBMCs or a T cell subset sorted from them (not recorded which). Every receptor here comes from an adult woman who had mild COVID-19 (a few samples of this study predate the infection). Cell type and time point are not known. Both conserved end residues are part of each CDR3. Each record gives: D gene, V gene, J gene, clone size, CDR3 DNA, CDR3 protein. D genes are given only for firm matches. Part of the rows lack a size; the others show once, few, many or a class for expanded clones.

D gene: TRBD2
V gene: TRBV6-5
J gene: TRBJ2-2
clone size: .
CDR3 DNA: TGTGCCAGCAGTTCCCAACTAGCGGGGCAGAACACCGGGGAGCTGTTTTTT
CDR3 protein: CASSSQLAGQNTGELFF

D gene: .
V gene: TRBV24-1
J gene: TRBJ2-2
clone size: .
CDR3 DNA: TGTGCCACCAGTGATTTATTGGTTACTGCCAACACCGGGGAGCTGTTTTTT
CDR3 protein: CATSDLLVTANTGELFF

D gene: TRBD1
V gene: TRBV7-6
J gene: TRBJ2-1
clone size: many
CDR3 DNA: TGTGCCAGCAGCGGGCTGACAGGGGTGAATGAGCAGTTCTTC
CDR3 protein: CASSGLTGVNEQFF

D gene: TRBD1
V gene: TRBV5-1
J gene: TRBJ2-3
clone size: .
CDR3 DNA: TGCGCCAGCAGCGATACGACAGGGACAGATACGCAGTATTTT
CDR3 protein: CASSDTTGTDTQYF

D gene: .
V gene: TRBV24-1
J gene: TRBJ2-3
clone size: .
CDR3 DNA: TGTGCCACCAGTGATTTGCGGGGGGATACGCAGTATTTT
CDR3 protein: CATSDLRGDTQYF

D gene: TRBD2
V gene: TRBV2
J gene: TRBJ2-7
clone size: .
CDR3 DNA: TGTGCCAGCAAGATAGCGGGGGGATACGAGCAGTACTTC
CDR3 protein: CASKIAGGYEQYF

D gene: .
V gene: TRBV5-5
J gene: TRBJ1-5
clone size: .
CDR3 DNA: TGTGCCAGCAGCGCGGTAGTGGGGGAGGCCTTGAATCAGCCCCAGCATTTT
CDR3 protein: CASSAVVGEALNQPQHF

D gene: TRBD2
V gene: TRBV15
J gene: TRBJ2-1
clone size: .
CDR3 DNA: TGTGCCACGACGGAAATTTCTAGCGGGAGGGCCCGTGAGCAGTTCTTC
CDR3 protein: CATTEISSGRAREQFF

D gene: .
V gene: TRBV4-3
J gene: TRBJ2-1
clone size: few
CDR3 DNA: TGCGCCAGCAGCCAAGAGCCCGCTAAAGGGAATGAGCAGTTCTTC
CDR3 protein: CASSQEPAKGNEQFF

D gene: .
V gene: TRBV7-9
J gene: TRBJ2-7
clone size: .
CDR3 DNA: TGTGCCAGCAGCTTCCCGGGACCATCCTACGAGCAGTACTTC
CDR3 protein: CASSFPGPSYEQYF

D gene: .
V gene: TRBV6-2/TRBV6-3
J gene: TRBJ1-2
clone size: .
CDR3 DNA: TGTGCCAGCAGCACCAGGGGCACATACTATGGCTACACCTTC
CDR3 protein: CASSTRGTYYGYTF

D gene: .
V gene: TRBV5-6
J gene: TRBJ2-1
clone size: many
CDR3 DNA: TGTGCCAGCAGCTTGGCGCCCAATGAGCAGTTCTTC
CDR3 protein: CASSLAPNEQFF

D gene: .
V gene: TRBV12-3/TRBV12-4
J gene: TRBJ1-2
clone size: .
CDR3 DNA: TGTGCCAGCAGTCAACTTAACTATGGCTACACCTTC
CDR3 protein: CASSQLNYGYTF

D gene: .
V gene: TRBV3-1
J gene: TRBJ1-5
clone size: .
CDR3 DNA: TGTGCCAGCAGCCAGCAGGGGTACAGCAATCAGCCCCAGCATTTT
CDR3 protein: CASSQQGYSNQPQHF

D gene: .
V gene: TRBV5-1
J gene: TRBJ1-2
clone size: few
CDR3 DNA: TGCGCCAGCAGATCGGGCGACTATGGCTACACCTTC
CDR3 protein: CASRSGDYGYTF

D gene: TRBD1
V gene: TRBV4-1
J gene: TRBJ2-5
clone size: .
CDR3 DNA: TGCGCCAGCAGCCGAAGGGGGACAGAAGAGACCCAGTACTTC
CDR3 protein: CASSRRGTEETQYF

D gene: .
V gene: TRBV4-3
J gene: TRBJ2-1
clone size: few
CDR3 DNA: TGCGCCAGCAGCCAAGGCGGAGAGTACAATGAGCAGTTCTTC
CDR3 protein: CASSQGGEYNEQFF

D gene: .
V gene: TRBV19
J gene: TRBJ1-5
clone size: .
CDR3 DNA: TGTGCCAGTAGTATCCGGGCAAACAATCAGCCCCAGCATTTT
CDR3 protein: CASSIRANNQPQHF

D gene: .
V gene: TRBV5-6
J gene: TRBJ2-1
clone size: few
CDR3 DNA: TGTGCCAGCAGCTTCGTGCGCGATGAGCAGTTCTTC
CDR3 protein: CASSFVRDEQFF

D gene: .
V gene: TRBV19
J gene: TRBJ2-1
clone size: few
CDR3 DNA: TGTGCCAGTAGAGACGACAGTAGCTCCTACAATGAGCAGTTCTTC
CDR3 protein: CASRDDSSSYNEQFF

D gene: TRBD2
V gene: TRBV12-3/TRBV12-4
J gene: TRBJ2-3
clone size: .
CDR3 DNA: TGTGCCAGCAGTTTAGGGGGAGGGCCCTCAGATACGCAGTATTTT
CDR3 protein: CASSLGGGPSDTQYF

D gene: .
V gene: TRBV3-1
J gene: TRBJ2-3
clone size: .
CDR3 DNA: TGTGCCAGCAGCCAAGGACTCAGCGGGACAGATACGCAGTATTTT
CDR3 protein: CASSQGLSGTDTQYF

D gene: .
V gene: TRBV29-1
J gene: TRBJ2-7
clone size: .
CDR3 DNA: TGCAGCGTTGAAGAGAGGGGGAAAGGAGGTGGCATCTACGAGCAGTACTTC
CDR3 protein: CSVEERGKGGGIYEQYF

D gene: TRBD2
V gene: TRBV12-3/TRBV12-4
J gene: TRBJ2-2
clone size: .
CDR3 DNA: TGTGCCAGCAGTGCCGGGACTATTAACACCGGGGAGCTGTTTTTT
CDR3 protein: CASSAGTINTGELFF

D gene: .
V gene: TRBV7-8
J gene: TRBJ1-5
clone size: many
CDR3 DNA: TGTGCCAGCAGCTTAGCAGGGGATAGCAATCAGCCCCAGCATTTT
CDR3 protein: CASSLAGDSNQPQHF

D gene: .
V gene: TRBV30
J gene: TRBJ1-5
clone size: .
CDR3 DNA: TGTGCCTGGAGTCCCGTACAGTATAATCAGCCCCAGCATTTT
CDR3 protein: CAWSPVQYNQPQHF

D gene: TRBD2
V gene: TRBV10-3
J gene: TRBJ2-5
clone size: .
CDR3 DNA: TGTGCCATCAGGAGGACTAGCGGGAGGGAAGAGACCCAGTACTTC
CDR3 protein: CAIRRTSGREETQYF

D gene: .
V gene: TRBV6-5
J gene: TRBJ2-3
clone size: .
CDR3 DNA: TGTGCCAGCAGCCCGAGGGAGGTTCGCACAGATACGCAGTATTTT
CDR3 protein: CASSPREVRTDTQYF

D gene: .
V gene: TRBV5-1
J gene: TRBJ1-2
clone size: .
CDR3 DNA: TGCGCCAGCAGCTTGGCCTATTCTGGGCGGATACTGAACTATGGCTACACCTTC
CDR3 protein: CASSLAYSGRILNYGYTF

D gene: .
V gene: TRBV18
J gene: TRBJ2-5
clone size: .
CDR3 DNA: TGTGCCAGCTCACCGTCCAGGGGAGATGGAAAGACCCAGTACTTC
CDR3 protein: CASSPSRGDGKTQYF

D gene: TRBD1
V gene: TRBV9
J gene: TRBJ2-2
clone size: many
CDR3 DNA: TGTGCCAGCAGCTGGGGACAGGGGACGACCGGGGAGCTGTTTTTT
CDR3 protein: CASSWGQGTTGELFF

D gene: TRBD1
V gene: TRBV7-2
J gene: TRBJ1-3
clone size: few
CDR3 DNA: TGTGCCAGCAGCCCAGGACAGGGCAGCTCTGGAAACACCATATATTTT
CDR3 protein: CASSPGQGSSGNTIYF

D gene: TRBD2
V gene: TRBV5-4
J gene: TRBJ2-2
clone size: .
CDR3 DNA: TGTGCCAGCAGCTCCTGGACTAGCGGGGGGCCTAACACCGGGGAGCTGTTTTTT
CDR3 protein: CASSSWTSGGPNTGELFF

D gene: .
V gene: TRBV6-5
J gene: TRBJ2-2
clone size: .
CDR3 DNA: TGTGCCAGCAGTTACCCAGGGACCGGGGAGCTGTTTTTT
CDR3 protein: CASSYPGTGELFF

D gene: TRBD1
V gene: TRBV7-9
J gene: TRBJ1-5
clone size: .
CDR3 DNA: TGTGCCAGCAGCGCGGGACAGTATAGCAATCAGCCCCAGCATTTT
CDR3 protein: CASSAGQYSNQPQHF

D gene: TRBD2
V gene: TRBV7-9
J gene: TRBJ2-7
clone size: .
CDR3 DNA: TGTGCCAGCAGCTCCCCTTCAGCGGGAGATATGAACGAGCAGTACTTC
CDR3 protein: CASSSPSAGDMNEQYF

D gene: TRBD2
V gene: TRBV7-3
J gene: TRBJ2-1
clone size: .
CDR3 DNA: TGTGCCAGCAGCCCTCGGGGGGGGGCAATCGATGAGCAGTTCTTC
CDR3 protein: CASSPRGGAIDEQFF

D gene: TRBD2
V gene: TRBV18
J gene: TRBJ2-3
clone size: .
CDR3 DNA: TGTGCCAGCTCACCAGGATCTAGCGGGAGCACAGATACGCAGTATTTT
CDR3 protein: CASSPGSSGSTDTQYF

D gene: TRBD1
V gene: TRBV19
J gene: TRBJ1-1
clone size: .
CDR3 DNA: TGTGCCAGTAGTTTATGGACAGGGAAGAACACTGAAGCTTTCTTT
CDR3 protein: CASSLWTGKNTEAFF

D gene: TRBD2
V gene: TRBV11-2
J gene: TRBJ2-1
clone size: few
CDR3 DNA: TGTGCCAGCAGCTTACGAATAGCGGGGGGACTGTACAATGAGCAGTTCTTC
CDR3 protein: CASSLRIAGGLYNEQFF

D gene: .
V gene: TRBV18
J gene: TRBJ2-3
clone size: .
CDR3 DNA: TGTGCCAGCTCAGGCGCGGCGGGCACAGATACGCAGTATTTT
CDR3 protein: CASSGAAGTDTQYF

D gene: .
V gene: TRBV19
J gene: TRBJ1-6
clone size: few
CDR3 DNA: TGTGCCAGTAGTACCAAGCCCTCACCCCTCCACTTT
CDR3 protein: CASSTKPSPLHF

D gene: TRBD2
V gene: TRBV5-1
J gene: TRBJ2-7
clone size: .
CDR3 DNA: TGCGCCAGCAGCTTGGGTTTCCAGCGGGGATCCTACGAGCAGTACTTC
CDR3 protein: CASSLGFQRGSYEQYF

D gene: TRBD1
V gene: TRBV12-3/TRBV12-4
J gene: TRBJ2-7
clone size: few
CDR3 DNA: TGTGCCAGCAGTTTAGCAGGGGGCCCGTCCTACGAGCAGTACTTC
CDR3 protein: CASSLAGGPSYEQYF

D gene: TRBD1
V gene: TRBV5-1
J gene: TRBJ2-3
clone size: few
CDR3 DNA: TGCGCCAGCAGCTTGGCAGGGACAGGGGACACAGATACGCAGTATTTT
CDR3 protein: CASSLAGTGDTDTQYF

D gene: .
V gene: TRBV5-1
J gene: TRBJ1-2
clone size: many
CDR3 DNA: TGCGCCAGCAGCTTGGCCCTCGGAACAAATGGCTACACCTTC
CDR3 protein: CASSLALGTNGYTF

D gene: .
V gene: TRBV19
J gene: TRBJ1-5
clone size: .
CDR3 DNA: TGTGCCAGTCAGGACCCCGGAAGGCAGCCCCAGCATTTT
CDR3 protein: CASQDPGRQPQHF

D gene: .
V gene: TRBV30
J gene: TRBJ1-5
clone size: .
CDR3 DNA: TGTGCCTGGAGTCCCCCGGGCTACCTCAATCAGCCCCAGCATTTT
CDR3 protein: CAWSPPGYLNQPQHF

D gene: .
V gene: TRBV12-3/TRBV12-4
J gene: TRBJ1-2
clone size: .
CDR3 DNA: TGTGCCAGCAGTCACCCCGGGTCTTATGGCTACACCTTC
CDR3 protein: CASSHPGSYGYTF